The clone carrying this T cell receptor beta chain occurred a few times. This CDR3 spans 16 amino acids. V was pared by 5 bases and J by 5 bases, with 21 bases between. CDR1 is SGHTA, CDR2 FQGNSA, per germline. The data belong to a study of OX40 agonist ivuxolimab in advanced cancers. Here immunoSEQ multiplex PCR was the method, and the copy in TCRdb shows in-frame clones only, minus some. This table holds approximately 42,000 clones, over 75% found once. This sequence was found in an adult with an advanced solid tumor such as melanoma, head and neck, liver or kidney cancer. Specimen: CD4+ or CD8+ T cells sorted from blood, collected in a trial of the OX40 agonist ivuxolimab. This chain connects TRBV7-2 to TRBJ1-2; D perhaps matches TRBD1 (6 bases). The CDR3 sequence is CASSRPERKQGYGYTF. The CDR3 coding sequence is TGTGCCAGCAGCCGCCCGGAAAGGAAGCAGGGGTATGGCTACACCTTC.